The present TCR beta chain was sequenced within a study of T cells expressing NK-cell markers. With respect to this clonotype: Its cognate antigen is unknown.

The CDR3 spans 16 residues. Study conclusions and caveats: Several donors' CD3+CD56-NKG2C+ cells were dominated by the same clonotypes. Nothing established the HCMV specificity of expanded NKG2C+ T cell clones.

Production of TCR beta cDNA relied on 5'RACE template switching with UMIs. From its re-call of the 5' RACE reads, TCRdb lists each CDR3 protein once, without DNA. This sample's clone table lists about 260,000 distinct CDR3 sequences. The sample taken for sequencing was blood T cells: a sorted CD56 or NKG2C T cell subset, CD4+ or CD8+ T cells, or bulk PBMC T cells (not recorded which). The sequence derives from a man aged 18 to 30 in good health. This chain connects TRBV12-3 or TRBV12-4 to TRBJ1-1. The chain's CDR3 is CASSGTQPREDTEAFF.